This is a list of T cell receptor beta chains from one sample in a study of T-cell reconstitution after alpha-beta-depleted transplantation in children. TCRdb recomputed calls from the PCR reads with MiXCR, one row per CDR3 protein. The data contain about 540,000 distinct CDR3 sequences, around 18% of them singletons. Sequencing used PBMCs from the stem cell graft donor, obtained from the stem cell graft. These receptor sequences come from a human donor who donated a stem cell graft to a child with acute lymphoblastic leukemia. The CDR3 runs from the conserved cysteine through the conserved F or W. The order of the fields is V gene, J gene, CDR3 protein.

TRBV5-1,TRBJ2-1,CASSLRSYARTREQFF
TRBV7-9,TRBJ2-2,CASTASNTGELFF
TRBV25-1,TRBJ2-3,CASSQIAEDTQYF
TRBV12-3/TRBV12-4,TRBJ1-4,CASSGDGATNEKLFF
TRBV27,TRBJ2-7,CASSLIAGGIDEQYF
TRBV20-1,TRBJ2-7,CSAIPGTSGYEQYF
TRBV5-5,TRBJ2-7,CASSLADLAGVFSYEQYF
TRBV18,TRBJ2-3,CASSPPARLGTDTQYF
TRBV7-6,TRBJ1-5,CASSSANQPQHF
TRBV6-2/TRBV6-3,TRBJ1-1,CASRWALMNTEAFF
TRBV12-3/TRBV12-4,TRBJ2-3,CASILGPRRDTQYF
TRBV5-1,TRBJ2-3,CASSLGQGRGTQYF
TRBV7-9,TRBJ2-7,CASSAGPYEQYF
TRBV5-6,TRBJ1-4,CASSPTRGGGLATNEKLFF
TRBV7-9,TRBJ1-3,CASSLDTDFSGNTIYF
TRBV24-1,TRBJ2-1,CATSDFNWTSGRNNEQFF
TRBV20-1,TRBJ1-1,CSAREGGDTEAFF
TRBV24-1,TRBJ2-3,CATSDSALARTDTQYF
TRBV20-1,TRBJ2-4,CSARVGLAGVIQYF
TRBV5-4,TRBJ2-3,CASSLYSGGFTDTQYF
TRBV29-1,TRBJ1-3,CSVDGGLGGNTIYF
TRBV20-1,TRBJ1-5,CSARGRPGPTDQPQHF
TRBV12-3/TRBV12-4,TRBJ2-6,CASSYGTGANVLTF
TRBV24-1,TRBJ2-2,CATSSIESGELFF
TRBV12-3/TRBV12-4,TRBJ2-5,CASSGGEDQETQYF
TRBV7-2,TRBJ2-5,CASSLDGSSAAAQYF
TRBV5-1,TRBJ2-1,CASRDLAGEKREEQFF
TRBV7-3,TRBJ2-3,CASSRDLADTQYF
TRBV18,TRBJ2-4,CASSPPELAAKNIQYF
TRBV10-3,TRBJ2-3,CAISGGGGRMVTDTQYF
TRBV7-9,TRBJ2-7,CASSLNTGAYEQYF
TRBV15,TRBJ2-7,CATSRERLTSYEQYF
TRBV5-1,TRBJ1-2,CASSLGAAYGYTF
TRBV20-1,TRBJ2-1,CSALLSGRVFDNEQFF
TRBV20-1,TRBJ2-7,CSARSGTVEQYF
TRBV4-1,TRBJ2-3,CASSQVEAVTDTQYF
TRBV6-2/TRBV6-3,TRBJ2-1,CASSYGSLAGFHNEQFF
TRBV5-1,TRBJ2-1,CASSYGNLQFF
TRBV5-6,TRBJ1-4,CASSLDATNEKLFF
TRBV7-9,TRBJ1-2,CASSRTAYGYTF
TRBV12-3/TRBV12-4,TRBJ2-3,CASSLWARGLAGGPPDTQYF